Below are 25 T cell receptor beta chains sequenced from a single sample in a study of T-cell memory formation after mild COVID-19. TCRdb re-called the 5' RACE reads with MiXCR, one entry per CDR3 protein. The table shows 400,000 to 500,000 distinct CDR3 sequences, with around 20% occurring only once. Sequencing was carried out using PBMCs or a T cell subset sorted from them (not recorded which). All receptors derive from an adult woman who had mild COVID-19 (a few samples of this study predate the infection). Cell type and time point are not known.

The chain joins TRBV12-3 or TRBV12-4 to TRBJ2-7; possibly TRBD2 for D (7 bases). The CDR3 spans 13 residues. V was pared by 6 bases and J by 3 bases, with 12 bases between. CDR3 bases: TGTGCCAGCAGGGGGGGGGCTTTCTACGAGCAGTACTTC. This codes for CASRGGAFYEQYF.

This clonotype was recorded at least ten times. This chain links TRBV11-2 with TRBJ1-3, with a possible D match to TRBD1 (6 bases). Trimming removed 5 bases at V and 0 bases at J, with 14 bases between. CDR3 length equals 16 residues. The V gene's germline CDR1 is SGHAT and CDR2 FQNNGV. The CDR3 DNA reads as TGTGCCAGCAGCAAACAGACAGGCTCCTCTGGAAACACCATATATTTT. It translates to CASSKQTGSSGNTIYF.

The chain employs TRBV10-3 and TRBJ1-2, with TRBD1 matching 8 bases. Germline trimming cut 9 bases from V and 7 bases from J; bases unmatched to any gene: 4. CDR3 length equals 11 residues. The germline gives CDR1 ENHRY, CDR2 SYGVKD. The CDR3 DNA reads as TGTGCCATGAGGACAGGGTTTGGCTACACCTTC. Translating it yields CAMRTGFGYTF.

A few counts support this clonotype. This chain connects TRBV6-5 to TRBJ2-7, with D hard to call. The V gene's germline CDR1 is MNHEY and CDR2 SVGAGI. The CDR3 totals 15 residues. V was cut by 4 bases and J by 3 bases, with 16 bases left in between. The DNA of the CDR3 is TGTGCCAGCAGTTCCTCACCACGGGTCTTCTACGAGCAGTACTTC. Translating gives CASSSSPRVFYEQYF.

This clonotype was counted only a few times. This chain uses TRBV7-6 with TRBJ2-7; D is uncertain. This CDR3 has 15 amino acids. Germline V gives CDR1 SGHVS, CDR2 FNYEAQ. Trimming pared 1 base from V and 5 bases from J, leaving 15 bases between. The CDR3 is CASSLGQAPGHEQYF. The DNA for the CDR3 is TGTGCCAGCAGCTTAGGGCAGGCGCCAGGCCACGAGCAGTACTTC.

The rearrangement uses TRBV14 and TRBJ1-2; possibly TRBD1 for D (6 bases). The ends were cut back, 1 base at V and 6 bases at J, with 6 bases in the middle. The V gene's germline CDR1 is SGHDN and CDR2 FVKESK. This CDR3 is built from 12 residues. CDR3 sequence: CASSQGTDGYTF. The CDR3 DNA reads TGTGCCAGCAGCCAAGGGACAGATGGCTACACCTTC.

This clonotype was seen repeatedly, ten times or more. The chain employs TRBV6-1 and TRBJ2-2, with 10 bases that match TRBD2. The CDR3 is 15 residues long. The V and J ends lost 5 bases and 5 bases, in that order; junction bases with no gene match: 5. In germline, CDR1 is MNHNS, CDR2 SASEGT. The CDR3 spells CASSPLAGETGELFF. CDR3 sequence (DNA): TGTGCCAGCAGTCCTCTAGCGGGGGAAACCGGGGAGCTGTTTTTT.

This clonotype was observed a handful of times. The V and J genes are TRBV6-1 and TRBJ2-7; maybe TRBD1 (5 bases). CDR3 length: 15 amino acids. CDR1 and CDR2 (germline): MNHNS, SASEGT. The V and J ends lost 2 bases and 6 bases respectively, with 17 bases between them. The CDR3 loop is CASSERSLQGSEQYF. Written as DNA, the CDR3 is TGTGCCAGCAGTGAAAGAAGTTTGCAGGGATCCGAGCAGTACTTC.

This chain connects TRBV29-1 to TRBJ2-1; D remains unclear. Germline CDR1 SQVTM, CDR2 ANQGSEA. CDR3 size: 14 residues. Trimming removed 8 bases from V and 2 bases from J, with 16 bases in between. CDR3 DNA sequence: TGCAGCCTCCACGTTGCCGCCACCTACAATGAGCAGTTCTTC. The encoded protein is CSLHVAATYNEQFF.

The genes are TRBV4-3 and TRBJ2-7; 13 bases map to TRBD2. Germline CDR1 reads LGHNA; CDR2 reads YSLEER. The CDR3 runs to 18 residues. The junction had 9 bases not matched to a gene; V was cut back by 4 bases and J by 0 bases. CDR3 residues: CASSRWTSGRDFSYEQYF. The CDR3 nucleotides read TGCGCCAGCAGCCGTTGGACTAGCGGGAGAGACTTCTCCTACGAGCAGTACTTC.

This clonotype turned up a few times. The V gene is TRBV6-5, the J gene TRBJ1-2, with D unresolved. The CDR3 consists of 12 residues. Germline CDR1 MNHEY, CDR2 SVGAGI. V lost 8 bases to trimming and J lost 4 bases, with 11 bases between them. The CDR3 region is CASLGPTYGYTF. DNA for the CDR3: TGTGCCAGCTTAGGACCAACCTATGGCTACACCTTC.

The rearrangement links TRBV5-1 to TRBJ2-1; 8 bases fit TRBD2. V lost 3 bases and J lost 7; bases outside the gene matches: 15. Germline assignment: CDR1 SGHRS and CDR2 YFSETQ. CDR3 length: 17 residues. The DNA for the CDR3 is TGCGCCAGCAGCTGGGAAGGACGGGAGGGCCCACTTAATGAGCAGTTCTTC. It encodes CASSWEGREGPLNEQFF.

The chain has TRBV5-1 and TRBJ2-2; D unresolved. The CDR3 is 13 amino acids. The germline CDR1 and CDR2 sequences are SGHRS and YFSETQ. V shed 0 bases and J shed 6 bases, with 6 bases lying between them. CDR3 amino acids: CASSLVEAGELFF. The CDR3 DNA reads as TGCGCCAGCAGCTTGGTAGAGGCCGGGGAGCTGTTTTTT.

This clonotype was found many times. The rearrangement links TRBV10-3 to TRBJ1-1, with D perhaps matching TRBD1 (5 bases). The CDR3 has 15 residues. Germline values: CDR1 ENHRY, CDR2 SYGVKD. Trimming stripped 6 bases from V and 2 bases from J, with 16 bases between. The CDR3 here is CAISTPGRRNTEAFF. CDR3 nucleotide sequence: TGTGCCATCAGCACCCCGGGGCGCCGAAACACTGAAGCTTTCTTT.

The chain carries TRBV7-6 and TRBJ2-3; D gene uncertain. Germline-derived CDR1 and CDR2 are SGHVS and FNYEAQ. With 7 bases removed from V and 6 bases from J, the gap between germline ends came to 8 bases. The CDR3 sequence is 11 residues long. Here the CDR3 reads CASNQHDTQYF. The CDR3 DNA follows: TGTGCCAGCAACCAACATGATACGCAGTATTTT.

The chain recombines TRBV5-6 with TRBJ2-7; 9 nucleotides line up with TRBD2. This CDR3 has 13 amino acids. V lost 8 bases to trimming and J lost 4 bases; unmatched junction nucleotides: 7. The V gene's germline CDR1 is SGHDT and CDR2 YYEEEE. CDR3 nucleotide sequence: TGTGCCAGTTGGCGGGAGGGCCGTTACGAGCAGTACTTC. It codes for CASWREGRYEQYF.

This clonotype was observed a few times. The genes are TRBV30 and TRBJ2-3; D ambiguous. The V gene lost 0 bases and the J gene lost 5 bases, with 6 bases spanning the gap. The CDR3 spans 12 residues. Germline V gives CDR1 GTSNPN, CDR2 SVGIG (reference sequence). The CDR3 coding sequence is TGTGCCTGGAGTGTACAAAGAGATACGCAGTATTTT. Translating it yields CAWSVQRDTQYF.

J is TRBJ1-2 and V is TRBV7-9; TRBD1 aligns across 7 bases. In germline, CDR1 is SEHNR, CDR2 FQNEAQ (reference sequence). The length of the CDR3 is 15 residues. J gave up 4 bases and V 4 bases, and 9 bases lay outside the gene matches. The CDR3 loop is CASSSYPQGTYGYTF. DNA for the CDR3: TGTGCCAGCAGCTCTTACCCACAGGGGACCTATGGCTACACCTTC. Variable domain in full (rest from reference TRBV7-9 and TRBJ1-2): DTGVSQNPRHKITKRGQNVTFRCDPISEHNRLYWYRQTLGQGPEFLTYFQNEAQLEKSRLLSDRFSAERPKGSFSTLEIQRTEQGDSAMYLCASSSYPQGTYGYTFGSGTRLTVV.

The CDR3 protein is CSASSPGELFF. The CDR3, as DNA: TGCAGTGCTAGTTCTCCCGGGGAGCTGTTTTTT. The chain employs TRBV20-1 and TRBJ2-2; D is uncertain. Germline-derived CDR1 and CDR2 are DFQATT and SNEGSKA (reference sequence). This CDR3 spans 11 amino acids. The ends were cut back, 3 bases at V and 6 bases at J, with 5 bases in the middle.

This clonotype was seen only a few times. The V call is TRBV29-1, the J call TRBJ2-3, with 8 positions matching TRBD2. The germline V gene encodes CDR1 SQVTM and CDR2 ANQGSEA. This CDR3 is 16 amino acids long. The V and J ends lost 0 bases and 2 bases, in that order; junction bases with no gene match: 7. Here the CDR3 DNA reads TGCAGCGTTGAAGATCCTACGGGGGGGCCCACAGATACGCAGTATTTT. Translation: CSVEDPTGGPTDTQYF.

This chain uses TRBV7-2 with TRBJ1-4; D unclear. The germline V gene has CDR1 SGHTA and CDR2 FQGNSA. This CDR3 spans 12 amino acids. The V end lost 5 bases, the J end lost 13 bases, and 14 bases lay between the germline ends. The CDR3 sequence is CASSPDGGRLFF. CDR3 sequence (DNA): TGTGCCAGCAGCCCTGACGGAGGGAGACTGTTTTTT. The whole variable domain, remainder taken from reference TRBV7-2 and TRBJ1-4, is GAGVSQSPSNKVTEKGKDVELRCDPISGHTALYWYRQSLGQGLEFLIYFQGNSAPDKSGLPSDRFSAERTGGSVSTLTIQRTQQEDSAVYLCASSPDGGRLFFGSGTQLSVL.

As concerns this clonotype: With a much larger clone just one base away, this may be a read error. CDR3 region: CAISKGTGACEQYF. The CDR3 DNA sequence: TGTGCCATCAGTAAGGGGACAGGGGCGTGCGAGCAGTACTTC. This sequence joins TRBV10-3 and TRBJ2-7; TRBD1 aligns across 10 bases. The CDR3 totals 14 residues. Losses at the gene ends were 5 bases for V and 6 bases for J; bases not matched to a gene: 7. Germline V gene sequence: CDR1 ENHRY, CDR2 SYGVKD.

The genes are TRBV20-1 and TRBJ2-6, with D maybe TRBD1 (6 bases). The V end was cut by 2 bases, the J end by 2 bases, with 10 bases between. The germline gives CDR1 DFQATT, CDR2 SNEGSKA (reference sequence). CDR3 length: 15 residues. The CDR3 DNA reads TGCAGTGCTAGACAGGGGAATGCTGGGGCCAACGTCCTGACTTTC. Residues: CSARQGNAGANVLTF.

This sequence joins TRBV5-1 and TRBJ2-5, with TRBD2 matching over 8 bases. Germline V gene sequence: CDR1 SGHRS, CDR2 YFSETQ. The CDR3 runs to 15 residues. The V and J ends lost 7 bases and 3 bases, in that order; junction bases with no gene match: 11. The CDR3 DNA sequence: TGCGCCAGCCTAGGAGGACTAGCAGCCAAAGAGACCCAGTACTTC. This codes for CASLGGLAAKETQYF.

J is TRBJ2-7 and V is TRBV5-4; D may be TRBD2 (6 bases). The germline V gene encodes CDR1 SGHNT and CDR2 YYREEE (reference sequence). This CDR3 has 16 amino acids. Trimming shortened V by 0 bases and J by 0 bases, and 13 bases separated the two germline ends. The CDR3 bases are TGTGCCAGCAGCTTGGCAGGGACTGGATCCTCCTACGAGCAGTACTTC. Translating gives CASSLAGTGSSYEQYF.